This record concerns one T cell receptor (beta chain) sequence. No cognate antigen has been identified for it. No base qualities exist here, and no much larger clone lies one base off it. The data are from a study of blood T cell repertoires in COVID-19 (dated by TCRdb to the early 2020s). Some background on the complete study: The collaborator samples originated in the United States, Italy and Spain and spanned the acute and convalescent phases of COVID-19. The prospective study material was composed of cDNA or gDNA derived from T cells, B-cell-depleted T cells, or PBMCs. The dataset comprised deeply sampled blood TCRbeta repertoires from subjects exposed to, actively infected with, or recovered from COVID-19. A freely available public database, intended as a resource for researchers studying the immune response to SARS-CoV-2, is where the repertoires were released. The samples were drawn from the first 160 participants of the ongoing ImmuneRACE study and from about 1,200 subjects provided by 6 global collaborators. Nearly every sample came with metadata listing a de-identified subject ID, COVID-19 status, age in years and sex. Where available, HLA class I and class II types were taken from metadata supplied by the sample provider and were not determined by assay-based typing. The research as a whole found: The quantity of clinical and demographic metadata differed by source and by participant and was supplied without curation.

TCRbeta CDR3 regions were amplified from genomic DNA by means of the immunoSEQ Assay, a bias-controlled multiplex PCR. The paper's processing steps were these. Within the assay, amplification of reference gene primers was used to estimate how many nucleated cells each sample contained. To quantify the absolute abundance of each unique TCRbeta CDR3 rearrangement, sequence reads were collapsed and filtered. For each sample, productive Simpson clonality was calculated as the square root of Simpson's diversity index over productive rearrangements. Imported from immuneACCESS, the table was reduced by TCRdb to in-frame sequences with V and J called. These copies leave out some clones; in studies compared against another copy, an unresolved V gene accounts for under half, and the cause of the remainder is not known. V and J calls and clone size come straight from that table; D and trimming were deduced from the DNA. The sample profile shows roughly 180,000 clones; over 80% of them were found once. The ten largest account for about 7% of the sample.

One collaborating source in Seattle enrolled patients while the patients were actively infected and followed the patients over time throughout the course of disease. The collaborating institutions used their own protocols to collect whole blood in K2EDTA tubes. Collaborator samples were shipped for TCRbeta analysis as frozen whole blood, isolated PBMCs, or DNA extracted from either sample type. V is cut back by 4 bases and J by 5 bases, with 7 bases in the junction unmatched. The CDR3 covers 16 residues, taking in both the cysteine and the phenylalanine. The kept DNA is CDR3 alone, 48 bases in frame from the first base. The germline V gene (reference sequence) supplies CDR1 LNHDA and CDR2 SQIVND.

The sequence was collected from a woman aged 40 to 49 with COVID-19, enrolled during active disease. The V and J genes are TRBV19 and TRBJ2-7; the junction holds 14 bases that match TRBD2. Sequencing input: peripheral blood. The DNA reads as follows: TGTGCCAGTAGTAACCCGAGACTAGCGGGAGGGGACGAGCAGTACTTC. Translated, this is CASSNPRLAGGDEQYF.